These 13 T cell receptor beta chains were sequenced from one sample in a study of identifying expanded T cells in peripheral blood. Generated by immunoSEQ multiplex PCR, the TCRdb table keeps only in-frame clones and is missing some. The sample has about 100,000 clones; over 75% are singletons. Sequenced material: blood. The receptors shown here come from a person aged 18 to 70 in good health.

This chain links TRBV4-1 with TRBJ2-6, with D unclear. The CDR3 runs 18 residues. In germline, CDR1 is MGHRA, CDR2 YSYEKL. Deletions cut 0 bases from V and 0 bases from J, with 12 bases between. The CDR3 region is CASSQDPYTISGANVLTF. The CDR3 DNA is TGCGCCAGCAGCCAAGATCCGTACACGATCTCTGGGGCCAACGTCCTGACTTTC.

This chain connects TRBV28 to TRBJ1-2; D is ambiguous. V lost 5 bases and J lost 6, with 7 bases in between. The CDR3 spans 11 residues. Germline loops: CDR1 MDHEN, CDR2 SYDVKM. Here the CDR3 reads CASSLRDGYTF. In DNA form, the CDR3 reads TGTGCCAGCAGTCTAAGGGATGGCTACACCTTC.

V usage is TRBV10-3 and J usage is TRBJ2-1; TRBD1 matches at 12 bases. V shed 3 bases and J 9 bases; nucleotides not matched to a gene: 6. This CDR3 has 15 residues. The germline gives CDR1 ENHRY, CDR2 SYGVKD. For the CDR3, the DNA is TGTGCCATCAGTGACGCCGGGACAGGGGGCGGTGAGCAGTTCTTC. Translated: CAISDAGTGGGEQFF.

V gene TRBV2 combines with J gene TRBJ1-3, with TRBD1 as a possible D gene (5 bases). Trimming left V 1 base short and J 0 bases short, with 7 bases between. There are 15 residues in the CDR3. The germline CDR1 and CDR2 sequences are SNHLY and FYNNEI. The DNA of the CDR3 is TGTGCCAGCAGTGAAGAGGGGTACTCTGGAAACACCATATATTTT. Translating gives CASSEEGYSGNTIYF.

This CDR3 is CASSLRTGGLNTEAFF. The CDR3 DNA reads TGTGCCAGCAGCCTTAGGACAGGGGGCCTGAACACTGAAGCTTTCTTT. This chain links TRBV13 with TRBJ1-1; TRBD1 matches at 11 bases. The germline gives CDR1 PRHDT, CDR2 FYEKMQ (reference sequence). The V segment lost 5 bases and the J segment 0 bases; nucleotides outside the gene matches: 5. CDR3 length equals 16 residues. The entire variable domain, with the rest obtained from reference TRBV13 and TRBJ1-1, is as follows: AAGVIQSPRHLIKEKRETATLKCYPIPRHDTVYWYQQGPGQDPQFLISFYEKMQSDKGSIPDRFSAQQFSDYHSELNMSSLELGDSALYFCASSLRTGGLNTEAFFGQGTRLTVV.

The count of this clone is one. The V call is TRBV7-6, the J call TRBJ1-5; a weak D match, TRBD1 (5 bases). The CDR3 has 13 amino acids. V shed 5 bases and J shed 5 bases, with 10 bases lying between them. Germline loops: CDR1 SGHVS, CDR2 FNYEAQ. Written as DNA, the CDR3 is TGTGCCAGCAGCCGGGCGGGGCATCAGCCCCAGCATTTT. Protein product: CASSRAGHQPQHF. Drawing the rest from reference TRBV7-6 and TRBJ1-5, the complete variable domain is GAGVSQSPRYKVTKRGQDVALRCDPISGHVSLYWYRQALGQGPEFLTYFNYEAQQDKSGLPNDRFSAERPEGSISTLTIQRTEQRDSAMYRCASSRAGHQPQHFGDGTRLSIL.

The V gene is TRBV7-8, the J gene TRBJ1-1; unclear D gene. Germline CDR1 SGHVS, CDR2 FQNEAQ. V lost 3 bases and J 4 bases, leaving 9 bases between the germline ends. The CDR3 is 13 residues long. CDR3 amino acids: CASSLYVGTEAFF. The CDR3 coding sequence is TGTGCCAGCAGCTTGTATGTGGGCACTGAAGCTTTCTTT. The full variable domain, its missing parts supplied by reference TRBV7-8 and TRBJ1-1, is GAGVSQSPRYKVAKRGQDVALRCDPISGHVSLFWYQQALGQGPEFLTYFQNEAQLDKSGLPSDRFFAERPEGSVSTLKIQRTQQEDSAVYLCASSLYVGTEAFFGQGTRLTVV.

The CDR3 region has the DNA TGCGCCAGCAGCCAAGAGGAGCGGGGGGCATACAATGAGCAGTTCTTC. Protein product: CASSQEERGAYNEQFF. The chain employs TRBV4-1 and TRBJ2-1, with 9 positions matching TRBD2. V lost 0 bases to trimming and J lost 4 bases; unmatched junction nucleotides: 4. This CDR3 has 16 residues. Per germline, CDR1 MGHRA and CDR2 YSYEKL.

This sequence joins TRBV5-1 and TRBJ2-7; 12 positions agree with TRBD2. V trimming: 4 bases; J trimming: 2 bases; junction bases outside the gene matches: 4. Germline CDR1 and CDR2: SGHRS and YFSETQ. This CDR3 is 15 amino acids long. CDR3: CASSKRTSGAYEQYF. CDR3 nucleotides: TGCGCCAGCAGCAAGAGGACTAGCGGGGCCTACGAGCAGTACTTC.

This rearrangement joins TRBV30 to TRBJ1-6; D gene ambiguous. This CDR3 region has 12 residues. V was clipped by 0 bases and J by 10 bases, with 7 bases between them. CDR1 is GTSNPN and CDR2 is SVGIG in the germline V gene (reference sequence). The DNA for the CDR3 is TGTGCCTGGAGTGTAAAACAATCACCCCTCCACTTT. It specifies CAWSVKQSPLHF.

The chain recombines TRBV6-5 with TRBJ1-2; a weak D match, TRBD1 (6 bases). V gave up 0 bases and J gave up 4 bases, with 9 bases separating them. The CDR3 length is 14 residues. CDR1 and CDR2 (germline): MNHEY, SVGAGI. The CDR3 here is CASSYSRGFYGYTF. DNA for the CDR3: TGTGCCAGCAGTTACTCCAGGGGATTCTATGGCTACACCTTC.

Remarks on this clone: Other DNA variants within this sample encode the same CDR3. The CDR3 sequence is CASSPRTANYGYTF. Written as DNA, the CDR3 is TGTGCCAGCTCACCAAGAACCGCTAACTATGGCTACACCTTC. The chain employs TRBV18 and TRBJ1-2, with D hard to call. Deletions cut 2 bases from V and 0 bases from J, with 7 bases between. Germline V lookup: CDR1 KGHSH, CDR2 LQKENI. The CDR3 is 14 residues long.

The genes are TRBV13 and TRBJ2-5, with 13 bases lining up with TRBD2. The germline V gene has CDR1 PRHDT and CDR2 FYEKMQ (reference sequence). The CDR3 covers 17 residues. Trimming removed 2 bases from V and 4 bases from J; junction bases left unmatched: 7. DNA for the CDR3: TGTGCCAGCAGCTTAAGTCCGGGACTAGCGGGAACAGAGACCCAGTACTTC. This encodes CASSLSPGLAGTETQYF.